This TCR beta chain was retrieved from a study of human T cells and chemical hapten exposure. This clonotype has at least ten counts. Time point in this sample: patch test 2, 6 weeks after DPC sensitization. Treatment meaning: therapeutic diphenylcyclopropenone sensitization with weekly scalp DPC. This CDR3 has 14 amino acids. Germline CDR1 is DFQATT and CDR2 is SNEGSKA (reference sequence). Losses at the gene ends were 6 bases for V and 0 bases for J; bases not matched to a gene: 7. TCRdb redid the calling of the RACE reads with MiXCR, one entry per CDR3 protein. This sample has fewer than 85,000 distinct CDR3 sequences, with about 10% found just once.

This clonotype originated in a woman aged 25 to 39 with alopecia areata. Some clones in this sample may be carry-over from other donors' samples. The sequencing here drew on whole blood, taken in connection with sensitization to the hapten diphenylcyclopropenone (DPC). V gene TRBV20-1 combines with J gene TRBJ1-1; 7 bases line up with TRBD1. CDR3 coding DNA: TGCAGTGCACCCTACAGGGGTTTGAACACTGAAGCTTTCTTT. Translated: CSAPYRGLNTEAFF.